This T cell receptor (beta chain) derives from a study of control samples from healthy donors and cancer patients. TCRdb keeps only in-frame clones here, not all; method: immunoSEQ multiplex PCR. The sample yields some 120,000 clones, about 93% seen once. What was sequenced was blood. This TCR was sampled from a man younger than 40 in good health.

As DNA, the CDR3 is TGCGCCAGCAGCCAAGCACGGGGGGGAGTGACTGAGCAGTTCTTC. This gives the protein CASSQARGGVTEQFF. This chain joins TRBV4-1 and TRBJ2-1, with 8 nucleotides matching TRBD2. With V trimmed by 1 base and J by 9 bases, 8 bases remained unmatched. The germline V gene has CDR1 MGHRA and CDR2 YSYEKL. The length of the CDR3 is 15 residues.